This T cell receptor beta chain was found in a study of Ad26.COV2.S vaccination and SARS-CoV-2 variants. Study details: Ad26.COV2.S, an intramuscular injection, was given once or twice 56 days apart.

Some clones are missing from TCRdb's copy, which holds only in-frame ones; the method was immunoSEQ multiplex PCR. The sample has about 440,000 clones; roughly 88% are singletons. CDR1 MDHEN and CDR2 SYDVKM come from the germline V gene. The CDR3 is 16 amino acids. V lost 6 bases to trimming and J lost 2 bases; unmatched junction nucleotides: 8. Treatment given: some 19 received Ad26.COV2.S at low or high dose, single or two shots; about five received placebo; per-sample allocation not given. Material that was analyzed had been drawn on day 63 after the first vaccine or placebo injection. Study-wide results and limits: It is possible that the TCR breadth and depth analyses underestimated the total T cell responses. Placebo and vaccine recipients had non-spike TCR breadth that was similar.

Points on this clone: Antigen unknown.

Here the sequenced sample was peripheral blood, taken in a trial of Ad26.COV2.S vaccine versus placebo. The clonotype comes from a person between 18 and 60 years old who received the Ad26.COV2.S COVID-19 vaccine or a placebo. This rearrangement joins TRBV28 to TRBJ1-3; 9 positions match TRBD1. The DNA of the CDR3 is TGTGCCAGCAGCGGAGGGGGACAGGGCCCTGGAAACACCATATATTTT. It specifies CASSGGGQGPGNTIYF.